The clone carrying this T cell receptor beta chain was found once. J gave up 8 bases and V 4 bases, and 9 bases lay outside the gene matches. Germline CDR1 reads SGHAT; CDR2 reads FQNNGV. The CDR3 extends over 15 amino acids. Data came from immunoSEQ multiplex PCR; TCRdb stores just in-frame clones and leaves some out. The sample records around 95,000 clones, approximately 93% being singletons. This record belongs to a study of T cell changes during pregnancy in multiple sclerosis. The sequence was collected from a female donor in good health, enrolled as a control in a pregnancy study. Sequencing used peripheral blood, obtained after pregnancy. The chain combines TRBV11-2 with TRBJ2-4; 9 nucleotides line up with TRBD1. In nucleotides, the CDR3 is TGTGCCAGCAGCTCCACCGGGACAGGGTTTGACATTCAGTACTTC. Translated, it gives CASSSTGTGFDIQYF.